The 31 T cell receptor beta chains reported below all come from one sample, sequenced in a study of blood T cell repertoires in COVID-19 (dated by TCRdb to the early 2020s). The library was built by means of the immunoSEQ multiplex PCR assay. TCRdb obtained this table from immuneACCESS and retained in-frame rearrangements with V and J assigned. These tables miss some clones; where compared with another copy, unresolved V genes account for less than half of the shortfall, and the remainder is unexplained. This sample is represented by some 30,000 clones; around nine tenths of them were singletons. Together, the top ten hold about 17% of the sample. Sequenced material: peripheral blood. These receptors were taken from a human donor with active COVID-19. The donor label of this sample is uncertain.

This chain links TRBV13 with TRBJ2-3, with 9 bases lining up with TRBD1. Germline V gene lookup returns CDR1 PRHDT and CDR2 FYEKMQ (reference sequence). The CDR3 totals 15 residues. The ends lost 7 bases at V and 4 bases at J; junction bases unmatched: 9. CDR3: CASTLWGQGADTQYF. Here the CDR3 DNA reads TGTGCCAGCACCCTGTGGGGACAGGGCGCAGATACGCAGTATTTT.

The chain uses TRBV14 and TRBJ2-2, with D maybe TRBD1 (6 bases). The length of the CDR3 is 14 residues. V was cut by 6 bases and J by 2 bases, with 10 bases left in between. Germline assignment: CDR1 SGHDN and CDR2 FVKESK. In DNA, the CDR3 is TGTGCCAGCAGGGAACAGGGAAACACCGGGGAGCTGTTTTTT. The encoded protein is CASREQGNTGELFF.

The genes are TRBV7-9 and TRBJ2-1; weak D call: TRBD2 (5 bases). The CDR3 is 13 residues long. The germline gives CDR1 SEHNR, CDR2 FQNEAQ (reference sequence). The V end was cut by 6 bases, the J end by 9 bases, with 15 bases between. CDR3 protein: CASSFTSLGEQFF. CDR3 sequence (DNA): TGTGCCAGCAGTTTCACTAGTCTCGGTGAGCAGTTCTTC.

The V call is TRBV30, the J call TRBJ1-2; TRBD1 matches 7 bases. The germline gives CDR1 GTSNPN, CDR2 SVGIG (reference sequence). Trimming cost V 8 bases and J 6 bases; bases outside gene matches: 3. The CDR3 is 10 amino acids. This chain's CDR3 is CAATGDGYTF. The CDR3 DNA reads TGTGCCGCTACAGGGGATGGCTACACCTTC.

The gene calls are TRBV6-6 and TRBJ2-5; TRBD2 matches 7 bases. Looked up from germline, CDR1 is MNHNY and CDR2 is SVGAGI (reference sequence). V was clipped by 0 bases and J by 4 bases; unmatched bases: 5. The CDR3 covers 15 residues. CDR3 residues: CASSYSSPGGETQYF. The CDR3 DNA reads TGTGCCAGCAGTTACTCGAGTCCGGGAGGAGAGACCCAGTACTTC.

This clone was detected a few times. V usage is TRBV7-9 and J usage is TRBJ1-1; weak D call: TRBD1 (6 bases). Germline CDR1 SEHNR, CDR2 FQNEAQ (reference sequence). There are 13 residues in the CDR3. V was pared by 4 bases and J by 1 base, with 7 bases between. The CDR3 spells CASSWTANTEAFF. The CDR3 DNA sequence: TGTGCCAGCAGCTGGACAGCGAACACTGAAGCTTTCTTT.

V gene TRBV5-5 combines with J gene TRBJ2-5; D is perhaps TRBD1 (7 bases). V was clipped by 5 bases and J by 1 base, with 15 bases between them. Germline-derived CDR1 and CDR2 are SGHKS and YYEKEE (reference sequence). The CDR3 loop spans 15 amino acids. The CDR3 reads CASSSAGQLQETQYF. The DNA for the CDR3 is TGTGCCAGCAGTTCTGCGGGACAGCTCCAAGAGACCCAGTACTTC.

This chain connects TRBV15 to TRBJ1-4, with D possibly matching TRBD1 (5 bases). CDR3 size: 12 residues. Germline loops: CDR1 LNHNV, CDR2 YYDKDF (reference sequence). V dropped 0 bases and J dropped 13 bases, with 9 bases sitting between them. This CDR3 is CATSREVGGLFF. The CDR3 DNA reads as TGTGCCACCAGCAGAGAAGTCGGGGGACTGTTTTTT.

The chain joins TRBV19 to TRBJ1-4; no reliable D call. Per the germline V gene, CDR1 is LNHDA and CDR2 is SQIVND (reference sequence). This CDR3 region has 14 residues. The V gene lost 5 bases and the J gene lost 5 bases, with 12 bases spanning the gap. The CDR3, as DNA: TGTGCCAGTAGTCCCCGCAGAGGGAATGAAAAACTGTTTTTT. Translation gives CASSPRRGNEKLFF.

The chain uses TRBV18 and TRBJ1-6; 9 nucleotides align to TRBD1. CDR1 KGHSH and CDR2 LQKENI come from the germline V gene. V was clipped by 5 bases and J by 0 bases; unmatched bases: 14. The CDR3 is made up of 20 amino acids. CDR3 bases: TGTGCCAGCTCATCAGTAGGGACAGGGAGCGGGAGCTCCTATAATTCACCCCTCCACTTT. Protein sequence: CASSSVGTGSGSSYNSPLHF.

This clone was recorded once. The genes are TRBV6-2 or TRBV6-3 and TRBJ2-7, with TRBD2 identical over 8 bases. CDR1 is MNHEY, CDR2 SVGEGT, per germline. The CDR3 contains 15 residues. J gave up 1 base and V 6 bases, and 8 bases lay outside the gene matches. The CDR3 DNA follows: TGTGCCAGCAGCCCCCCGGGAGGGAGGTCCTACGAGCAGTACTTC. As protein: CASSPPGGRSYEQYF.

The gene calls are TRBV5-8 and TRBJ2-7, with D uncertain. V gave up 4 bases and J gave up 4 bases, with 12 bases separating them. Germline loops: CDR1 SGHTS, CDR2 YDEGEE. This CDR3 has 13 amino acids. Here the CDR3 DNA reads TGTGCCAGCAGCCCGGAAAGACATTACGAGCAGTACTTC. Encoded protein: CASSPERHYEQYF.

CDR3 loop: CASSPRQGGDYEQYF. CDR3 nucleotides: TGTGCCAGCTCACCGAGACAGGGGGGGGACTACGAGCAGTACTTC. The J gene is TRBJ2-7, the V gene TRBV18, with TRBD1 identical over 9 bases. The CDR3 spans 15 residues. Germline CDR1 is KGHSH and CDR2 is LQKENI. V shed 3 bases, J shed 3 bases, and the junction held 6 bases outside the gene matches.

V gene TRBV7-3 combines with J gene TRBJ2-7, with TRBD2 matching 9 bases. This CDR3 has 16 amino acids. From germline, CDR1 is SGHTA and CDR2 FQGTGA. After removal of 2 bases from V and 0 bases from J, the junction contained 5 bases not matched to a gene. The DNA of the CDR3 is TGTGCCAGCAGCTTAGATGGCGGGGGGGCCTCCTACGAGCAGTACTTC. Its translation: CASSLDGGGASYEQYF.

The chain couples TRBV5-4 to TRBJ1-1; perhaps TRBD1 as D (5 bases). CDR3 length: 16 amino acids. The germline V gene has CDR1 SGHNT and CDR2 YYREEE (reference sequence). V dropped 1 base and J dropped 0 bases, with 13 bases sitting between them. CDR3 protein: CASSLPLPGVNTEAFF. The CDR3 DNA is TGTGCCAGCAGCTTGCCACTCCCGGGGGTGAACACTGAAGCTTTCTTT.

The rearrangement joins TRBV5-6 to TRBJ1-5, with D possibly matching TRBD1 (5 bases). Germline CDR1 and CDR2: SGHDT and YYEEEE. This CDR3 comprises 13 residues. Between the trimmed V and J ends, which lost 7 bases and 4 bases, there was a span of 12 bases. CDR3 protein: CASGIAGNQPQHF. The CDR3 region has the DNA TGTGCCAGCGGAATTGCAGGGAATCAGCCCCAGCATTTT.

The V call is TRBV6-5, the J call TRBJ1-6; D is perhaps TRBD1 (6 bases). Trimming stripped 2 bases from V and 13 bases from J, with 15 bases between. Germline loops: CDR1 MNHEY, CDR2 SVGAGI. This CDR3 contains 14 residues. The CDR3 reads CASSYPGDKSPLHF. The CDR3 DNA reads TGTGCCAGCAGTTACCCAGGGGACAAGTCCCCCCTCCACTTT.

Here the CDR3 reads CASSSLQGGLGADTQYF. DNA of the CDR3: TGCGCCAGCAGCTCCCTCCAGGGTGGGTTAGGTGCAGATACGCAGTATTTT. The chain combines TRBV5-1 with TRBJ2-3; D possibly corresponds to TRBD1 (5 bases). The germline V gene has CDR1 SGHRS and CDR2 YFSETQ. Between the trimmed V and J ends, which lost 3 bases and 4 bases, there was a span of 21 bases. The CDR3 extends over 17 amino acids.

This rearrangement joins TRBV5-1 to TRBJ1-3; possible D gene TRBD1, 6 bases. In germline, CDR1 is SGHRS, CDR2 YFSETQ. The CDR3 runs to 15 residues. V was shortened by 3 bases and J by 4 bases, with 14 bases between the two germline ends. Here the CDR3 DNA reads TGCGCCAGCAGCTCCACCGGACAGTCAGGAAACACCATATATTTT. Translating it yields CASSSTGQSGNTIYF.

V and J are TRBV11-1 and TRBJ2-5; 7 bases agree with TRBD2. With V trimmed by 2 bases and J by 4 bases, 4 bases remained unmatched. Per the germline V gene, CDR1 is SGHAT and CDR2 is FQDESV (reference sequence). The CDR3 covers 14 residues. CDR3 bases: TGTGCCAGCAGCTTATGGGGGAGGGGAGAGACCCAGTACTTC. It specifies CASSLWGRGETQYF.

The chain carries TRBV18 and TRBJ2-5, with 9 bases aligning to TRBD2. Germline assignment: CDR1 KGHSH and CDR2 LQKENI. V shed 8 bases, J shed 2 bases, and the junction held 12 bases outside the gene matches. This CDR3 has 16 residues. In DNA, the CDR3 is TGTGCCAGCACCACCCCCTTGACTAGCGGACAAGAGACCCAGTACTTC. Translated, it gives CASTTPLTSGQETQYF.

DNA for the CDR3: TGTGCCAGCTCCAAACGGGAGTCCACAGATACGCAGTATTTT. Translating it yields CASSKRESTDTQYF. The V call is TRBV18, the J call TRBJ2-3, with a possible D match to TRBD2 (6 bases). CDR1 is KGHSH, CDR2 LQKENI, per germline. Trimming took off 6 bases at V and 2 bases at J, with 12 bases between the two ends. CDR3 length: 14 residues.

This sequence joins TRBV6-4 and TRBJ2-3, with 13 bases aligning to TRBD2. V dropped 6 bases and J dropped 4; count of bases not matched to a gene: 10. The CDR3 loop spans 17 amino acids. Germline lookup yields CDR1 MRHNA and CDR2 SNTAGT. The CDR3 loop reads CASSSGTSGMGADTQYF. CDR3 DNA: TGTGCCAGCAGCTCCGGGACTAGCGGGATGGGGGCAGATACGCAGTATTTT.

J is TRBJ2-4 and V is TRBV7-2; TRBD1 matches 7 bases. The germline CDR1 and CDR2 sequences are SGHTA and FQGNSA. There are 17 residues in the CDR3. The trim removed 1 base at V and 1 base at J, leaving 7 bases unmatched. CDR3 sequence: CASSLEGGARAKNIQYF. CDR3 DNA sequence: TGTGCCAGCAGCTTAGAAGGGGGCGCTAGGGCCAAAAACATTCAGTACTTC.

J is TRBJ2-5 and V is TRBV10-3, with 10 nucleotides matching TRBD1. V lost 2 bases and J lost 4; bases outside the gene matches: 4. CDR1 is ENHRY, CDR2 SYGVKD, per germline. The CDR3 covers 15 residues. The CDR3 loop is CAISEGTGVGETQYF. The CDR3 DNA sequence: TGTGCCATCAGTGAGGGGACAGGGGTAGGAGAGACCCAGTACTTC.

This clone was detected only once. The J gene is TRBJ1-1, the V gene TRBV18; no clear D gene. Germline V lookup: CDR1 KGHSH, CDR2 LQKENI. V lost 2 bases and J lost 7, with 11 bases in between. This CDR3 has 13 amino acids. CDR3 region: CASSPVRAREAFF. The CDR3 DNA sequence: TGTGCCAGCTCACCAGTGAGGGCGCGTGAAGCTTTCTTT.

This chain joins TRBV15 and TRBJ2-3; 12 bases fit TRBD2. The germline V gene has CDR1 LNHNV and CDR2 YYDKDF (reference sequence). V shed 0 bases and J 8 bases; nucleotides not matched to a gene: 3. The CDR3 totals 15 residues. This CDR3 reads CATSRDRLAGATQYF. The CDR3 DNA reads as TGTGCCACCAGCAGAGATCGACTAGCGGGAGCTACGCAGTATTTT.

V gene TRBV5-1 combines with J gene TRBJ2-5; 10 bases are shared with TRBD1. Per germline, CDR1 SGHRS and CDR2 YFSETQ. The trim removed 0 bases at V and 5 bases at J, leaving 7 bases unmatched. The CDR3 spans 16 residues. The CDR3 loop is CASSLAGTGVQETQYF. CDR3 coding DNA: TGCGCCAGCAGCTTGGCCGGGACAGGGGTTCAGGAGACCCAGTACTTC. The entire variable domain, with the rest obtained from reference TRBV5-1 and TRBJ2-5, is as follows: KAGVTQTPRYLIKTRGQQVTLSCSPISGHRSVSWYQQTPGQGLQFLFEYFSETQRNKGNFPGRFSGRQFSNSRSEMNVSTLELGDSALYLCASSLAGTGVQETQYFGPGTRLLVL.

The chain links TRBV7-2 to TRBJ2-6, with D perhaps TRBD2 (6 bases). Germline assignment: CDR1 SGHTA and CDR2 FQGNSA. Trimming took 5 bases from V and 0 from J, leaving 14 bases between them. The CDR3 runs to 17 residues. CDR3 DNA sequence: TGTGCCAGCAGCCCGGAGGGATCACTCTCTGGGGCCAACGTCCTGACTTTC. It yields the protein CASSPEGSLSGANVLTF.

This clone has just one count. The chain couples TRBV4-1 to TRBJ2-1; 9 bases match TRBD2. Germline CDR1 is MGHRA and CDR2 is YSYEKL. This CDR3 contains 20 residues. The J segment lost 0 bases and the V segment lost 0 bases, leaving 12 bases of the junction unmatched. CDR3: CASSQEGPSGNLASYNEQFF. The CDR3 bases are TGCGCCAGCAGCCAAGAAGGGCCTAGCGGGAATCTTGCCTCCTACAATGAGCAGTTCTTC.

This chain uses TRBV6-5 with TRBJ2-7, with D hard to call. CDR1 is MNHEY, CDR2 SVGAGI, per germline. The CDR3 spans 14 residues. V was clipped by 7 bases and J by 0 bases, with 13 bases between them. In nucleotides, the CDR3 is TGTGCCAGCACTCGCGGTCTAAGCTCCTACGAGCAGTACTTC. Translating gives CASTRGLSSYEQYF.